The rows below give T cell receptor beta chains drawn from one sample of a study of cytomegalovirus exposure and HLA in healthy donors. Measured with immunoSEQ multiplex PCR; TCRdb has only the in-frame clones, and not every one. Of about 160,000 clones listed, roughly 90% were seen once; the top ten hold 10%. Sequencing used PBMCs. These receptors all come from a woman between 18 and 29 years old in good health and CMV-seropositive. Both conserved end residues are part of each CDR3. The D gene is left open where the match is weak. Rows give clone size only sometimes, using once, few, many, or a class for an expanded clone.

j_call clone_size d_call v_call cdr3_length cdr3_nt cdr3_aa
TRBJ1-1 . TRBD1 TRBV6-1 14 TGTGCCAGCAGTGAATGGCCAGGGGGCACTGAAGCTTTCTTT CASSEWPGGTEAFF
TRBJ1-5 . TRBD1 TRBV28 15 TGTGCCAGCAGTTTCTCGGGACAGTCTCAATGGCCCCAGCATTTT CASSFSGQSQWPQHF
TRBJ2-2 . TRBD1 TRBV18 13 TGTGCCAGCTCATGGGACAGCACCGGGGAGCTGTTTTTT CASSWDSTGELFF
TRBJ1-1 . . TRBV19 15 TGTGCCAGTGAGGAATTAGGGGTTCTGAACACTGAAGCTTTCTTT CASEELGVLNTEAFF
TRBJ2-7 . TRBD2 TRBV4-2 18 TGTGCCAGCAGCCAAGAAGCGGGCGGGAGGGGCTACCCCTACGAGCAGTACTTC CASSQEAGGRGYPYEQYF
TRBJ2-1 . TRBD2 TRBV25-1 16 TGTGCCAGCAGTGATAGTCTAGCGGAGGCCTACAATGAGCAGTTCTTC CASSDSLAEAYNEQFF
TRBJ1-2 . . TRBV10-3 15 TGTGCCAACCCTCCGAGGGAGGACACAGGTTATGGCTACACCTTC CANPPREDTGYGYTF
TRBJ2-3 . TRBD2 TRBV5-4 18 TGTGCCAGCAGCGAACCCACCCTAGCGGGAGGTCGCACAGATACGCAGTATTTT CASSEPTLAGGRTDTQYF
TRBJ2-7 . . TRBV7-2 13 TGTGCCAGCAGCCTATCTAATATCCACGAGCAGTACTTC CASSLSNIHEQYF
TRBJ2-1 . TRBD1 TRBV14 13 TGTGCCAGCAGCCGACAGGGTTACAATGAGCAGTTCTTC CASSRQGYNEQFF
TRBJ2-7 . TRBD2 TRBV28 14 TGTGCCAGCCAAACAGCGGGAGGAGGCTACGAGCAGTACTTC CASQTAGGGYEQYF
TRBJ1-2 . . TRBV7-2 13 TGTGCCAGCAGCACTTTGACGGGGAGCGGCTACACCTTC CASSTLTGSGYTF
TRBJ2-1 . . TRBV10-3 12 TGTGCCATCAGCTATACAGGGAATGAGCAGTTCTTC CAISYTGNEQFF
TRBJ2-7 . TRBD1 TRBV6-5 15 TGTGCCAGCAGTTACGGGACAGGGGATGAGTACGAGCAGTACTTC CASSYGTGDEYEQYF
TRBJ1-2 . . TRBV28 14 TGTGCCAGCAGAGATTTAGGGGAGGGGTATGGCTACACCTTC CASRDLGEGYGYTF
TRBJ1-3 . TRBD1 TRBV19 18 TGTGCCAGTAGTCACTCCCCGGGACAGGGGGCGCAGGGAAACACCATATATTTT CASSHSPGQGAQGNTIYF
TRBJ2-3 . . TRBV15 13 TGTGCCAAAACGGCGGATGGCACAGATACGCAGTATTTT CAKTADGTDTQYF
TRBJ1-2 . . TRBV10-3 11 TGTGCCATCAGTGACGGGGATGGCTACACCTTC CAISDGDGYTF
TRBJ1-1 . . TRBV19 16 TGTGCCAGTAGTATAGATCGGAGCCTCTGGAAGTCTGAAGCTTTCTTT CASSIDRSLWKSEAFF
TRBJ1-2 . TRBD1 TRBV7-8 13 TGTGCCAGCAGCTTCGCAGGGGGCTATGGCTACACCTTC CASSFAGGYGYTF
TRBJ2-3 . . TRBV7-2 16 TGTGCCAGCAGCTTAGAGTTGGCGGGATACACAGATACGCAGTATTTT CASSLELAGYTDTQYF
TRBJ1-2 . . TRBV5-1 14 TGCGCCAGCAGCTTGGCTCAGATGAACTATGGCTACACCTTC CASSLAQMNYGYTF
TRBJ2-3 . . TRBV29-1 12 TGCAGCATTAGACAGTCCACAGATACGCAGTATTTT CSIRQSTDTQYF
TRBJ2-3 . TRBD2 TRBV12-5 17 TGTGCTAGTGGTTTGGCTCATTCTAGCGGGAGCACAGATACGCAGTATTTT CASGLAHSSGSTDTQYF
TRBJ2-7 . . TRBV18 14 TGTGCCAGCTCACCTAACCCAGGGATCTACGAGCAGTACTTC CASSPNPGIYEQYF
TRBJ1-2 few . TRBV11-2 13 TGTGCCAGCAGCGGAGAGGACACCTATGGCTACACCTTC CASSGEDTYGYTF
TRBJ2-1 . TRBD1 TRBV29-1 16 TGCAGCGTTGAAGATGTTAGGGGACAGGGGAATAATGAGCAGTTCTTC CSVEDVRGQGNNEQFF
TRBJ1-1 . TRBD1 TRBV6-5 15 TGTGCCAGCAGTTACCGTCAGGGGGGGAACACTGAAGCTTTCTTT CASSYRQGGNTEAFF